The T cell receptor beta chain under discussion was sequenced for a study of blood T cell repertoires in COVID-19. Study-wide background: Sources were T cells, B-cell-depleted T cells, or PBMCs; the material itself was cDNA or gDNA.

CDR1 and CDR2 from the germline V gene are SGHRS and YFSETQ. Trimming removed 2 bases at V and 4 bases at J, with 6 bases between. There are 12 residues in the CDR3. Original analysis: Counts of nucleated cells, estimated from reference gene primer amplification, were obtained. Assay: immunoSEQ multiplex PCR; the TCRdb copy retains only in-frame clones and omits some. Clone size and the V and J calls come from that table; the DNA yielded D and trimming. The top ten hold 1.8% of the sample, which has approximately 150,000 clones, approximately 85% seen once. Sequenced input: peripheral blood. This chain connects TRBV5-1 to TRBJ1-1, with D perhaps TRBD1 (5 bases). This sequence originates from a man aged 65 to 79 with acute or convalescent COVID-19. The CDR3: CASSFQGTEAFF. The DNA of the CDR3 is TGCGCCAGCAGCTTCCAGGGCACTGAAGCTTTCTTT. The entire variable domain, with the rest obtained from reference TRBV5-1 and TRBJ1-1, is as follows: KAGVTQTPRYLIKTRGQQVTLSCSPISGHRSVSWYQQTPGQGLQFLFEYFSETQRNKGNFPGRFSGRQFSNSRSEMNVSTLELGDSALYLCASSFQGTEAFFGQGTRLTVV.